This TCR beta chain was captured in a study of technical replicates of blood from several donors. With V trimmed by 3 bases and J by 5 bases, 4 bases remained unmatched. The CDR3 has 15 residues. Per germline, CDR1 MGHDK and CDR2 SYGVNS. Measured with immunoSEQ multiplex PCR; TCRdb has only the in-frame clones, and not every one. The sample consists of under 100,000 clones, 96% of them appearing once. The J gene is TRBJ1-4, the V gene TRBV25-1; 9 bases are shared with TRBD1. The origin of this receptor is a human donor in good health. The specimen was T cells isolated from PBMCs. CDR3 nucleotides: TGTGCCAGCAGTGATTACAGGGGGCTAAATGAAAAACTGTTTTTT. This encodes CASSDYRGLNEKLFF.